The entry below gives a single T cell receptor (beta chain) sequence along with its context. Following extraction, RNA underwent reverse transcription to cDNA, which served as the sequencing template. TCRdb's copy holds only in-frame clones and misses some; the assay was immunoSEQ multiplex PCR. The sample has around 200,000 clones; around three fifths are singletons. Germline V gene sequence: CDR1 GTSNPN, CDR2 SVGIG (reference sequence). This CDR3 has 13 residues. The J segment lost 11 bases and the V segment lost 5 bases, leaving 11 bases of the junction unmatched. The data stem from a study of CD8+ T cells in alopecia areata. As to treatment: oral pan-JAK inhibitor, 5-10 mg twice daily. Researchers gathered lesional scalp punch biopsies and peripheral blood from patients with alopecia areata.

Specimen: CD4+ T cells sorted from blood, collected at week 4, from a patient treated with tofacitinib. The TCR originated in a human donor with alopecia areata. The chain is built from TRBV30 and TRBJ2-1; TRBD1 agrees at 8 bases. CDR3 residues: CAWGAGTGPKQFF. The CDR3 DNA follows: TGTGCCTGGGGCGCCGGGACAGGTCCAAAGCAGTTCTTC. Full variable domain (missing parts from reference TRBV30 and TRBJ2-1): SQTIHQWPATLVQPVGSPLSLECTVEGTSNPNLYWYRQAAGRGLQLLFYSVGIGQISSEVPQNLSASRPQDRQFILSSKKLLLSDSGFYLCAWGAGTGPKQFFGPGTRLTVL.